Listed below are T cell receptor beta chains from one sample, sequenced in a study of T cell clonotyping in hematopoietic cell transplantation. Sequenced by immunoSEQ multiplex PCR; TCRdb stores in-frame clones only, minus some. The table has some 30,000 clones, more than 90% seen once. Sequencing was done on a sample of peripheral blood mononuclear cells. The receptors were gathered from a man aged 45-65 years in good health. Some clones in this sample may be carry-over from other donors' samples. CDR3s include the opening cysteine and the closing phenylalanine or tryptophan. The D gene is left open where the match is weak. Size tells how often a clone was seen (once, few, many) or the class of an expanded clone, and some rows leave it out.

>NA|NA|TRBJ1-1|TRBV30
CAWSVRGVEAFF
TGTGCCTGGAGTGTACGGGGTGTTGAAGCTTTCTTT
>NA|NA|TRBJ1-5|TRBV30
CAWSVGYRQPQHF
TGTGCCTGGAGTGTAGGGTACCGCCAGCCCCAGCATTTT
>NA|NA|TRBJ1-2|TRBV9
CASSGLGDSMGYGYTF
TGTGCCAGCAGCGGACTTGGGGACTCTATGGGGTATGGCTACACCTTC
>TRBD1|NA|TRBJ1-2|TRBV7-2
CASSSGQGAYYGYTF
TGTGCCAGCAGCTCTGGACAGGGGGCTTACTATGGCTACACCTTC
>NA|once|TRBJ2-7|TRBV29-1
CSVAAGLSYEQYF
TGCAGCGTTGCGGCAGGGCTATCCTACGAGCAGTACTTC
>NA|NA|TRBJ1-2|TRBV5-1
CASSLERGGDGYTF
TGCGCCAGCAGCTTGGAGAGGGGTGGGGACGGCTACACCTTC
>NA|NA|TRBJ1-3|TRBV5-6
CASSFWTVPGNTIYF
TGTGCCAGCAGCTTCTGGACAGTACCTGGAAACACCATATATTTT
>NA|NA|TRBJ2-7|TRBV6-6
CASSYFDPGEQYF
TGTGCCAGCAGTTACTTTGACCCCGGCGAGCAGTACTTC
>NA|NA|TRBJ1-2|TRBV7-8
CASSFRLNYGYTF
TGTGCCAGCAGCTTCAGACTTAACTATGGCTACACCTTC
>TRBD2|NA|TRBJ2-1|TRBV4-1
CASSQHRLAKSYNEQFF
TGCGCCAGCAGCCAACATCGACTAGCCAAGTCCTACAATGAGCAGTTCTTC
>NA|once|TRBJ1-1|TRBV30
CAWMDSGGGEAFF
TGTGCCTGGATGGACAGCGGGGGAGGTGAAGCTTTCTTT
>NA|NA|TRBJ1-2|TRBV27
CASRESGTPEGYTF
TGTGCCAGCAGAGAGTCCGGGACTCCCGAAGGCTACACCTTC
>NA|NA|TRBJ1-6|TRBV4-3
CASSQDRQNYNSPLHF
TGCGCCAGCAGCCAAGATCGACAGAACTATAATTCACCCCTCCACTTT
>NA|NA|TRBJ2-7|TRBV7-9
CASSSNLGTYEQYF
TGTGCCAGCAGCTCCAACCTAGGCACCTACGAGCAGTACTTC
>NA|NA|TRBJ2-7|TRBV7-9
CASSLNPPYEQYF
TGTGCCAGCAGCTTGAACCCCCCCTACGAGCAGTACTTC
>TRBD1|NA|TRBJ2-2|TRBV5-1
CASSLGTGAGELFF
TGCGCCAGCAGCTTGGGGACAGGGGCCGGGGAGCTGTTTTTT
>TRBD2|NA|TRBJ2-1|TRBV29-1
CSVDVRGGMDEQFF
TGCAGCGTTGACGTGCGGGGGGGGATGGATGAGCAGTTCTTC
>NA|once|TRBJ2-7|TRBV5-6
CASSTGDYEQYF
TGTGCCAGCAGCACAGGAGACTACGAGCAGTACTTC
>NA|NA|TRBJ2-5|TRBV7-9
CASSLMLGYREAQYF
TGTGCCAGCAGCTTAATGTTGGGTTATAGAGAGGCCCAGTACTTC
>TRBD1|NA|TRBJ2-7|TRBV7-2
CASSSRGPSEQYF
TGTGCCAGCAGCTCAAGGGGGCCAAGCGAGCAGTACTTC
>NA|NA|TRBJ1-3|TRBV9
CASSVEFAGNTIYF
TGTGCCAGCAGCGTAGAGTTTGCTGGAAACACCATATATTTT
>NA|NA|TRBJ1-2|TRBV7-3
CASSLTGDLSSTNYGYTF
TGTGCCAGCAGCTTAACAGGGGACCTTTCTAGTACGAACTATGGCTACACCTTC
>NA|NA|TRBJ2-3|TRBV9
CASSAPQQGTTDTQYF
TGTGCCAGCAGCGCACCTCAGCAGGGAACCACAGATACGCAGTATTTT
>TRBD1|NA|TRBJ1-1|TRBV7-2
CASSPRTGGNTEAFF
TGTGCCAGCAGCCCCCGGACAGGGGGGAACACTGAAGCTTTCTTT
>NA|NA|TRBJ1-5|TRBV7-8
CASSPTSAGNQPQHF
TGTGCCAGCAGTCCCACGAGCGCTGGCAATCAGCCCCAGCATTTT
>NA|NA|TRBJ1-5|TRBV30
CAWREAGLKEPQHF
TGTGCCTGGAGGGAAGCAGGGTTGAAAGAGCCCCAGCATTTT
>TRBD2|NA|TRBJ2-7|TRBV27
CASSLQAGGFFAQYF
TGTGCCAGCAGTTTACAAGCGGGGGGATTCTTTGCGCAGTACTTC
>NA|NA|TRBJ1-6|TRBV7-2
CASSILNSPLHF
TGTGCCAGCAGTATTTTAAATTCACCCCTCCACTTT
>NA|NA|TRBJ2-6|TRBV4-1
CASSQDLGSSGANVLTF
TGCGCCAGCAGCCAAGATTTGGGGAGCTCTGGGGCCAACGTCCTGACTTTC
>NA|few|TRBJ1-2|TRBV28
CASSSVSGYTF
TGTGCCAGCAGCTCAGTATCTGGCTACACCTTC
>NA|NA|TRBJ1-5|TRBV5-1
CASSIGGVINQPQHF
TGCGCCAGCAGCATAGGAGGGGTTATCAATCAGCCCCAGCATTTT
>TRBD1|NA|TRBJ2-6|TRBV2
CASSRDSSGANVLTF
TGTGCCAGCAGTAGGGACAGCTCTGGGGCCAACGTCCTGACTTTC
>NA|NA|TRBJ2-5|TRBV30
CAWSVLGGGTQETQYF
TGTGCCTGGAGTGTACTCGGCGGGGGCACACAAGAGACCCAGTACTTC
>NA|NA|TRBJ1-2|TRBV28
CASSTYYGYTF
TGTGCCAGCAGTACTTACTATGGCTACACCTTC
>NA|NA|TRBJ1-5|TRBV28
CASSLGGADSSNQPQHF
TGTGCCAGCAGTTTAGGCGGGGCTGATTCTAGCAATCAGCCCCAGCATTTT
>NA|NA|TRBJ1-1|TRBV29-1
CSAEGGLDTEAFF
TGCAGCGCCGAGGGAGGTTTGGACACTGAAGCTTTCTTT
>TRBD1|NA|TRBJ1-1|TRBV29-1
CSEGTANTEAFF
TGCAGCGAAGGGACAGCGAACACTGAAGCTTTCTTT
>TRBD2|NA|TRBJ2-2|TRBV6-4
CASSASSGSTGELFF
TGTGCCAGCAGTGCATCTAGCGGTTCCACCGGGGAGCTGTTTTTT
>NA|NA|TRBJ1-1|TRBV29-1
CSVERGGTEAFF
TGCAGCGTTGAGAGGGGGGGCACTGAAGCTTTCTTT